The 5 T cell receptor beta chains below all came from one sample that was sequenced in a study of technical replicates of blood from a few donors. The protocol was immunoSEQ multiplex PCR, while the TCRdb copy is restricted to in-frame clones and leaves out a portion. Of some 60,000 clones in the sample, 87% were seen once. Sequenced material: PBMCs. The receptor set was obtained from a human donor in good health. Some clones in this sample may be carry-over from other donors' samples.

The gene calls are TRBV29-1 and TRBJ2-3, with D unresolved. This CDR3 is 12 amino acids long. Deletions cut 6 bases from V and 2 bases from J, with 9 bases between. From germline, CDR1 is SQVTM and CDR2 ANQGSEA. CDR3 DNA: TGCAGCGTCTCCCGAGACACAGATACGCAGTATTTT. Translating gives CSVSRDTDTQYF.

V is TRBV7-3 and J is TRBJ2-2; TRBD1 matches 8 bases. The CDR3 has 14 residues. CDR1 and CDR2 (germline): SGHTA, FQGTGA. Unmatched junction bases numbered 8, after V lost 5 bases and J lost 9 bases. CDR3 nucleotide sequence: TGTGCCAGCAGCATTGGGACAGGCGTCCGGGAGCTGTTTTTT. Translating it yields CASSIGTGVRELFF.

The chain combines TRBV5-1 with TRBJ2-7; D is undetermined. V was cut by 0 bases and J by 4 bases, with 8 bases left in between. This CDR3 has 13 residues. Germline assignment: CDR1 SGHRS and CDR2 YFSETQ. The DNA for the CDR3 is TGCGCCAGCAGCTTGGCCTCGGAGTACGAGCAGTACTTC. It is translated as CASSLASEYEQYF.

This chain joins TRBV6-6 and TRBJ2-1, with TRBD1 as a possible D gene (5 bases). Per germline, CDR1 MNHNY and CDR2 SVGAGI (reference sequence). Between the trimmed V and J ends, which lost 5 bases and 8 bases, there was a span of 13 bases. The CDR3 is made up of 13 amino acids. As DNA, the CDR3 is TGTGCCAGCAGTCTATTCACAGGTGATGAGCAGTTCTTC. Protein product: CASSLFTGDEQFF.

The chain couples TRBV18 to TRBJ2-7; D ambiguous. Germline CDR1 is KGHSH and CDR2 is LQKENI. Trimming removed 3 bases at V and 7 bases at J, with 10 bases between. There are 12 residues in the CDR3. The CDR3 region has the DNA TGTGCCAGCTCACCTGCTTCGGGTGAGCAGTACTTC. Translated, it gives CASSPASGEQYF.